This TCR beta chain was retrieved from a study of cytomegalovirus exposure and HLA in healthy donors. General study points: Among donors in an Asian-associated ancestry cluster, a later analysis reportedly found fewer N-insertions than the roughly 610-donor mean. Being productive about 87% or about 30% of the time was typical of most TCR beta V segments in an earlier analysis. In a later analysis, TCR beta V- and J-gene trimming was associated with a missense DCLRE1C variant.

The PCR made use of 60 Vbeta and 13 Jbeta primers. Using immunoSEQ multiplex PCR, the repertoire was profiled, and TCRdb retains in-frame clones only, with some absent. The profile shows over 100,000 clones, about 76% of them singletons. This clone is a singleton in its sample. Its antigen is not known. This sequence originates from a man aged 35-49 years in good health and CMV-seropositive. Sequenced material: PBMCs.

This chain's CDR3 is CASSLGQVNEQYF. The CDR3 DNA sequence: TGTGCCAGCAGTTTGGGACAGGTGAACGAGCAGTACTTC. This chain uses TRBV27 with TRBJ2-7, with TRBD1 matching over 8 bases. The V segment lost 3 bases and the J segment 5 bases; nucleotides outside the gene matches: 3. Germline V gene sequence: CDR1 MNHEY, CDR2 SMNVEV (reference sequence). The CDR3 totals 13 residues.